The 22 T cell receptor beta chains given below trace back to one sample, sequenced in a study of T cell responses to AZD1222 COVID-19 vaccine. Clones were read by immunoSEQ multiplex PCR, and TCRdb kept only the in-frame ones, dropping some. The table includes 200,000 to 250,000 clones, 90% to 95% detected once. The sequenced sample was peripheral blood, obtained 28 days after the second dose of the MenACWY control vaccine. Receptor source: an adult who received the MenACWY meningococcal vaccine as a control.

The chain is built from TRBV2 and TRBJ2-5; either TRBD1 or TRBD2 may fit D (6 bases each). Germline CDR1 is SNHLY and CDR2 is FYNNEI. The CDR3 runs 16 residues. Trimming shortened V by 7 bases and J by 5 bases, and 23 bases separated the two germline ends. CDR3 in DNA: TGTGCCAGCAACCTTCGTAGGGCGGGGCAGGGGGAGACCCAGTACTTC. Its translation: CASNLRRAGQGETQYF.

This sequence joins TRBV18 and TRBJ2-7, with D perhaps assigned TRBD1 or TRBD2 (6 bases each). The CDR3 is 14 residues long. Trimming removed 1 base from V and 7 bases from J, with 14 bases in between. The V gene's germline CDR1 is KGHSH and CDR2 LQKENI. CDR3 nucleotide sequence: TGTGCCAGCTCACCACATCCGGGGGCGGAAGAGCAGTACTTC. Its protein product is CASSPHPGAEEQYF.

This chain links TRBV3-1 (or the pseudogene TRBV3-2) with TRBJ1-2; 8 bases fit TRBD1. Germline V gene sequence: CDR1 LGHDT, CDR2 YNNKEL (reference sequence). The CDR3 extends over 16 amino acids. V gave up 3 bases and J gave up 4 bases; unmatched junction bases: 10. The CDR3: CASSQDRWDRTYGYTF. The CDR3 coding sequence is TGTGCCAGCAGCCAGGATCGCTGGGACAGGACCTATGGCTACACCTTC.

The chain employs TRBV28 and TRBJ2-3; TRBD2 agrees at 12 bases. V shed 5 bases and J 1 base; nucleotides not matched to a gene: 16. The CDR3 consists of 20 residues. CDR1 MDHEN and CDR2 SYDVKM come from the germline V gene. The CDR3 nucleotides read TGTGCCAGCAGTGGTCCCCTCCTAGCGGGGGGGCCATTCGGCACAGATACGCAGTATTTT. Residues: CASSGPLLAGGPFGTDTQYF.

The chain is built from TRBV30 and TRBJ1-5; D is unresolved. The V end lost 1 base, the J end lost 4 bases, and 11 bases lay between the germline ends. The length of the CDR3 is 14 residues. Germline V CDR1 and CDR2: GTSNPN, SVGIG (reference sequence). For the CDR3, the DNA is TGTGCCTGGAGTGATACAACGGGGAATCAGCCCCAGCATTTT. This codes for CAWSDTTGNQPQHF. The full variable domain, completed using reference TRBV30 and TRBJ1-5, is SQTIHQWPATLVQPVGSPLSLECTVEGTSNPNLYWYRQAAGRGLQLLFYSVGIGQISSEVPQNLSASRPQDRQFILSSKKLLLSDSGFYLCAWSDTTGNQPQHFGDGTRLSIL.

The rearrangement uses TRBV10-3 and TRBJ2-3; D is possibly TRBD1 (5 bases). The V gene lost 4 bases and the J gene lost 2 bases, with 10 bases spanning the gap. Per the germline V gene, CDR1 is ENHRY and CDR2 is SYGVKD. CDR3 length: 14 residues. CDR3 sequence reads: CAISAREYTDTQYF. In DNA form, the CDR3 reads TGTGCCATCAGTGCCAGGGAATACACAGATACGCAGTATTTT.

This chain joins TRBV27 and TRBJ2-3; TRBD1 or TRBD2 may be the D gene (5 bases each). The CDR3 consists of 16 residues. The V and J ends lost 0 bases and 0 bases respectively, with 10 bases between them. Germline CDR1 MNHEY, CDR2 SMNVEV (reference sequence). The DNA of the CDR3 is TGTGCCAGCAGTTTATCAGGGGACCCTAGCACAGATACGCAGTATTTT. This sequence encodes CASSLSGDPSTDTQYF.

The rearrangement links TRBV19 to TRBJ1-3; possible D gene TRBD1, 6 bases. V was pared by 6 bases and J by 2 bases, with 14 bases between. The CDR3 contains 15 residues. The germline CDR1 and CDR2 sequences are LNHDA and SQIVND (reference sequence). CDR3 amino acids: CASSVGDIAGNTIYF. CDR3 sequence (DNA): TGTGCCAGTAGCGTAGGGGACATCGCTGGAAACACCATATATTTT. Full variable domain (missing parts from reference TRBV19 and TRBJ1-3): DGGITQSPKYLFRKEGQNVTLSCEQNLNHDAMYWYRQDPGQGLRLIYYSQIVNDFQKGDIAEGYSVSREKKESFPLTVTSAQKNPTAFYLCASSVGDIAGNTIYFGEGSWLTVV.

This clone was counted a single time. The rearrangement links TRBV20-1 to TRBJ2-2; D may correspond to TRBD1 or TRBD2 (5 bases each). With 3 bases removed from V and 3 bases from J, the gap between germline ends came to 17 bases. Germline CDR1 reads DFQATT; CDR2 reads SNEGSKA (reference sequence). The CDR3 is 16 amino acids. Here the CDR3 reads CSASRGGTGDTGELFF. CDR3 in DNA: TGCAGTGCTAGTAGGGGTGGGACCGGGGACACCGGGGAGCTGTTTTTT.

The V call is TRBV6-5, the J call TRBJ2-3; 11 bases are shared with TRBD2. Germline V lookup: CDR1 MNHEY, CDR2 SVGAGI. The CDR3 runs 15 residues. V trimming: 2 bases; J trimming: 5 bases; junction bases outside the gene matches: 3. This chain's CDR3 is CASSYLAGGLDTQYF. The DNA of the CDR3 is TGTGCCAGCAGTTACCTAGCGGGAGGTTTAGATACGCAGTATTTT.

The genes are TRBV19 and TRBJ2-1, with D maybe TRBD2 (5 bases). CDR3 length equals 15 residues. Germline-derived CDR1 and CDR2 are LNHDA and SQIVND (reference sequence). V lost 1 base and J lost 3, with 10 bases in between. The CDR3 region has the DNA TGTGCCAGTAGTATAGGCAGCGGAATCTACAATGAGCAGTTCTTC. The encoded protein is CASSIGSGIYNEQFF.

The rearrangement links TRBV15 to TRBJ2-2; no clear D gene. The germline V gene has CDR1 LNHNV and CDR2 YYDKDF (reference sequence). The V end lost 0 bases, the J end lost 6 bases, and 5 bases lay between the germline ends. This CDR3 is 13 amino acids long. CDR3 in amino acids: CATSRDGPGELFF. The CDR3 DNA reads TGTGCCACCAGCAGAGATGGTCCCGGGGAGCTGTTTTTT.

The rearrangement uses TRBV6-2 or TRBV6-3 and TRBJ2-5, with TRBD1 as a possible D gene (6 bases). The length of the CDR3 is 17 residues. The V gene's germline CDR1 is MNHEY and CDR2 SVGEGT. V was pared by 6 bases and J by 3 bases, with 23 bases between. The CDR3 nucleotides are TGTGCCAGCAGCCGGAGAGGACAGACTCCTAGGAAAGAGACCCAGTACTTC. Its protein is CASSRRGQTPRKETQYF.

CDR3: CASSFEPNEKLFF. As DNA, the CDR3 is TGTGCCAGCAGTTTTGAGCCTAATGAAAAACTGTTTTTT. The chain employs TRBV6-5 and TRBJ1-4; no reliable D call. Per the germline V gene, CDR1 is MNHEY and CDR2 is SVGAGI. This CDR3 has 13 amino acids. Between the trimmed V and J ends, which lost 4 bases and 3 bases, there was a span of 6 bases.

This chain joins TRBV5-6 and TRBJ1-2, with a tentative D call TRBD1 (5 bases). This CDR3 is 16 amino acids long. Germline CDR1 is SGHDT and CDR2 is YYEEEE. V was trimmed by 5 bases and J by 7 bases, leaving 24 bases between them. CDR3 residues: CASRSPPGTGSFGYTF. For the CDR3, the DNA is TGTGCCAGCAGGTCCCCTCCTGGGACTGGCTCCTTTGGCTACACCTTC.

Here the CDR3 DNA reads TGCGCCAGCAGCCAGGGAATTTATGGCTACACCTTC. It encodes CASSQGIYGYTF. The rearrangement joins TRBV4-3 to TRBJ1-2; D is ambiguous. The CDR3 contains 12 residues. V was cut by 3 bases and J by 5 bases, with 7 bases left in between. Germline assignment: CDR1 LGHNA and CDR2 YSLEER.

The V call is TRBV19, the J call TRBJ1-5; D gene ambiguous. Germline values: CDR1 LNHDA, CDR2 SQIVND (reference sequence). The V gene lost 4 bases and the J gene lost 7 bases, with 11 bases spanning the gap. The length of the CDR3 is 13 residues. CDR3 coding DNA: TGTGCCAGTAGTACAGATAGGTACCAGCCCCAGCATTTT. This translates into CASSTDRYQPQHF.

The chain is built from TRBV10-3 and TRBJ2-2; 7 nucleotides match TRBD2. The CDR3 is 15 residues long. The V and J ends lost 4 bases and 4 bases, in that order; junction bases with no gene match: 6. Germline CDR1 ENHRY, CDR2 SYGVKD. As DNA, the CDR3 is TGTGCCATCAGTGGACCGGGAGGTCCCACCGGGGAGCTGTTTTTT. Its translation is CAISGPGGPTGELFF.

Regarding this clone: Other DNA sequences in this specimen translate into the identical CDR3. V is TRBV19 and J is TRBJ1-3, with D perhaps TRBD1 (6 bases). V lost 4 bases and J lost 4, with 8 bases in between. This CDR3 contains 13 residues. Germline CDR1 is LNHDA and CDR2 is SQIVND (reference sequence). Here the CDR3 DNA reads TGTGCCAGTAGTACCGACAGGGGAAACACCATATATTTT. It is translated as CASSTDRGNTIYF.

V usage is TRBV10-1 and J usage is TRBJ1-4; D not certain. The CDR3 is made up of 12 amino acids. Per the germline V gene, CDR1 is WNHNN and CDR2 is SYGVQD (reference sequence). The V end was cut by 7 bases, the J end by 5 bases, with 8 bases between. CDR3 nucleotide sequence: TGCGCCAGCAACGAACCAAATGAAAAACTGTTTTTT. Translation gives CASNEPNEKLFF.

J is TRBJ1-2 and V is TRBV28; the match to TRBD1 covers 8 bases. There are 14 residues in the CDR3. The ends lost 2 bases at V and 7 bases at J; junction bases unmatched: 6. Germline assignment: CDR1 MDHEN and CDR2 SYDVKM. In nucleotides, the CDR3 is TGTGCCAGCAGTTTAACGGCAGGGGGCTCTGGCTACACCTTC. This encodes CASSLTAGGSGYTF.

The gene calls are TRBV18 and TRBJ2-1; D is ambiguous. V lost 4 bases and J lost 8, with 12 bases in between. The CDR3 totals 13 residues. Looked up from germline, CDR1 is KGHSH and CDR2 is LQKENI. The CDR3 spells CASSRTNGDEQFF. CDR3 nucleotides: TGTGCCAGCTCACGCACGAATGGGGATGAGCAGTTCTTC.